This TCR beta chain is drawn from a study of shared clonotypes between healthy human individuals (dated by TCRdb to 2020 to 2021). With regard to the full study: Two women and three men aged 18 to 49 years were included in the cohort. Per donor, three plates each were used for CD4 naive and CD4 memory, two for CD8 naive, and one for CD8 memory. To increase sequencing depth and limit assay-specific biases, different laboratories used diverse techniques to prepare libraries and sequence TCR repertoires. Per donor, leukapheresis produced somewhere between about 0.94 and 9 billion PBMCs. To estimate repertoire size and how much clonotype sharing occurs between individuals, the study deeply sequenced the blood TCR repertoires of five healthy adults.

Concerning this clone: It has no known antigen specificity. Base qualities are not at hand, and no much larger clone is one base apart. This specimen includes other DNA sequences encoding the same CDR3.

The donors were healthy, HIV-negative adults who had no recently reported acute infections or vaccinations. All donors were Caucasian adults living in Nashville, Tennessee, USA. CD4+ T cells were enriched by magnetic negative selection, after which naive cells were positively selected on CD45RA and the negative fraction was taken as the memory subset. After blood collection by leukapheresis, PBMCs were isolated using Ficoll-Histopaque density gradient centrifugation and then cryopreserved in the vapor phase of liquid nitrogen. Purity and quantity of every magnetically sorted T cell population were checked by analytical flow cytometry. Each sorted fraction had its genomic DNA isolated and then quantified by UV absorbance on a Nanodrop 2000c. Using the deep immunoSEQ assay, TCR CDR3 regions were amplified from genomic DNA by multiplex PCR. Extracted genomic DNA from each cell subset was distributed evenly across all wells of several immunoSEQ 96-well plates, and each plate was treated as a replicate. For sorted subsets, each replicate PCR was loaded with about 200 ng genomic DNA, equivalent to about 30,000 T cell genomes. The purified libraries were quantified using a Qubit 3.0 fluorometer, sized with a Bioanalyzer 2100, and then quantified again using the KAPA Library Quantification kit. Every immunoSEQ 96-well plate was sequenced on a separate single-read 150-cycle Illumina NextSeq 550 flow cell. As for how the authors treated the data: Because the immunoSEQ output included only junctional sequences and no quality scores, the filtering could not be the same as the filtering used for full-length reads. To assign V/J genes and CDR3, sequences were annotated against IMGT germline references using PyIR, a Python wrapper for IgBLAST v1.9. Reads were filtered out if the reads had weak V/J assignments (E-value above 1e-6), no CDR3, stop codons, out-of-frame junctions, or ambiguous translated residues. V3J clonotypes were defined by identical inferred V gene, J gene, and CDR3 amino acid sequence. The percentage overlap between two repertoires was calculated by dividing the number of shared unique clonotypes by the size of the smaller repertoire. Repertoire richness was assessed with RTK rarefaction, the Chao1 estimator, and Recon v2.1 estimates of unobserved clonotypes. Generation probabilities for all TCRbeta clonotypes obtained by the gDNA method from a handful of donors were computed using OLGA. Sourced from immuneACCESS, this table was stored by TCRdb with only in-frame sequences that have V and J called. A share of the clones is absent; for the studies checked, an unresolved V gene accounts for under half, and the remainder has no known explanation. D and trimming were read from the DNA, whereas the V and J calls and clone size are those reported in that table. The sample contains around 200,000 clones, roughly 93% of them found a single time. Clones ranked in the top ten supply around 0.072% of the sample.

What the study reported, not specific to this receptor: Across a handful of donors, approximately 5% of naive CD4, roughly 3.8% of naive CD8, approximately 2.5% of memory CD4, and about 0.44% of memory CD8 clonotypes were shared. Naive subsets generally had larger estimated clonotype richness than memory subsets did. Because the study included only a small number of donors, the genetic and exposure-history diversity represented was limited. Sampling was restricted to blood, and TCR repertoires in tissues likely differ from the TCR repertoires found in blood. Clonotypes shared by all four sorted-subset donors showed higher generation probabilities than non-shared clonotypes. Pairwise subsampling indicated that sequencing depth was expected to affect the degree of clonotype sharing among donors. Even with the large sequencing depth, rarefaction of the sorted-subset datasets indicated that sequencing was incomplete.

The TCR comes from a woman in her 30s in good health. Sequencing input: naive CD4+ T cells sorted from blood. Taken with the paper, the label for cell subset or site translates to: CD45RA+ positively selected.

The DNA sequence is TGCAGTGCTAGGGGGAGCTACGAGCAGTACTTC. It specifies CSARGSYEQYF. The chain uses TRBV20-1 and TRBJ2-5; TRBD2 could be the D gene, as 5 bases match. The DNA end is more similar to TRBJ2-7, so the J call may be wrong. The CDR3 covers 11 residues, taking in both the cysteine and the phenylalanine. The sequence is cut down to CDR3 DNA, 33 bases in frame from base 1. Via the germline V gene (reference sequence), CDR1 is DFQATT and CDR2 SNEGSKA.